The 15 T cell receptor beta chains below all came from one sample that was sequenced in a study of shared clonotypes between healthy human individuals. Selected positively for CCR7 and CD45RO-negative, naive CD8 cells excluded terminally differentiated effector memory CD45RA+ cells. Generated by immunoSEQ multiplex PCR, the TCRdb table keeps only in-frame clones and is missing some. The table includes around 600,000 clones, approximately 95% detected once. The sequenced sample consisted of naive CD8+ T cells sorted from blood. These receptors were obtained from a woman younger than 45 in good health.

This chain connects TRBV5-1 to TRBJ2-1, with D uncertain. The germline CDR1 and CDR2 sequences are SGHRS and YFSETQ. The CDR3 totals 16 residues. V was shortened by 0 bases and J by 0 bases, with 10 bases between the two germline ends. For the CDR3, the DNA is TGCGCCAGCAGCTTGGATCGAACTCACTCCTACAATGAGCAGTTCTTC. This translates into CASSLDRTHSYNEQFF.

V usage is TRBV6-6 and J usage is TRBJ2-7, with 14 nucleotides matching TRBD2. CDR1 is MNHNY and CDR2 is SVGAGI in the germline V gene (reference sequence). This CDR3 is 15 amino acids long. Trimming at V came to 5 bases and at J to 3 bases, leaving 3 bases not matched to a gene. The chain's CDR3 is CASSGTSGGLYEQYF. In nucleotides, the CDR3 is TGTGCCAGCAGTGGGACTAGCGGGGGCCTCTACGAGCAGTACTTC.

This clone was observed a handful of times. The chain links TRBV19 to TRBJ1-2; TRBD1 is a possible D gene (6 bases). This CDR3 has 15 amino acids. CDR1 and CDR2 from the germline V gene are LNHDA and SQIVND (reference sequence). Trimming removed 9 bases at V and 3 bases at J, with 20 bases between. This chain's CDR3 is CASHLRTAGDYGYTF. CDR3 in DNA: TGTGCCAGCCACCTAAGGACAGCAGGGGACTATGGCTACACCTTC. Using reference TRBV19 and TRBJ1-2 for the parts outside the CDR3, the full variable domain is DGGITQSPKYLFRKEGQNVTLSCEQNLNHDAMYWYRQDPGQGLRLIYYSQIVNDFQKGDIAEGYSVSREKKESFPLTVTSAQKNPTAFYLCASHLRTAGDYGYTFGSGTRLTVV.

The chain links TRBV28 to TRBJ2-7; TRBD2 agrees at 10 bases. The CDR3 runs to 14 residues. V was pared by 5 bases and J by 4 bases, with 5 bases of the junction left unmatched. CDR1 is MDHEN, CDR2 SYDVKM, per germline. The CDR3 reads CASSPSGRFYEQYF. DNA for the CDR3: TGTGCCAGCAGTCCTAGCGGGAGATTTTACGAGCAGTACTTC.

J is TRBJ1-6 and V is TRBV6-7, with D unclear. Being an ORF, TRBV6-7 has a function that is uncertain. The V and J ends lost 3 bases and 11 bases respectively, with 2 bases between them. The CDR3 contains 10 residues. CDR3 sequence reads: CASSYTPLHF. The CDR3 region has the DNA TGTGCCAGCAGTTATACACCCCTCCACTTT.

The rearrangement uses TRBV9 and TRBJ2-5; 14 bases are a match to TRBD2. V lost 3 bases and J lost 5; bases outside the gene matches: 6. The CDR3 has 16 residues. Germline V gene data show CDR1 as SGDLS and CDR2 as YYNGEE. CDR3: CASSAGTSGSMETQYF. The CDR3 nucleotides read TGTGCCAGCAGCGCTGGGACTAGCGGGAGTATGGAGACCCAGTACTTC.

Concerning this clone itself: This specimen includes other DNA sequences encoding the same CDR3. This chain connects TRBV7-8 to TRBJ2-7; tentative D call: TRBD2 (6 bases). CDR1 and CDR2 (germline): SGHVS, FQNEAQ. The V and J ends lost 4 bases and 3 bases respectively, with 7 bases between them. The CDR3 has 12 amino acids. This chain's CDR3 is CASSSTSYEQYF. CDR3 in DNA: TGTGCCAGCAGCTCGACTAGCTACGAGCAGTACTTC.

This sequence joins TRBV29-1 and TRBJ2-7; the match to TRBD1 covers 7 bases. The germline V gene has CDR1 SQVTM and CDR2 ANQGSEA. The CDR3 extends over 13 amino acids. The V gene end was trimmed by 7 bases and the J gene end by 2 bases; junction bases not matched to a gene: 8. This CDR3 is CSAYWDSPYEQYF. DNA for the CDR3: TGCAGCGCCTACTGGGACAGCCCCTACGAGCAGTACTTC.

Here the CDR3 reads CASSFAGGPNEQYF. In DNA, the CDR3 is TGTGCCAGCAGTTTTGCGGGAGGGCCCAACGAGCAGTACTTC. V and J are TRBV27 and TRBJ2-7; 9 nucleotides align to TRBD2. Germline trimming cut 3 bases from V and 5 bases from J; bases unmatched to any gene: 5. This CDR3 has 14 amino acids. Germline-derived CDR1 and CDR2 are MNHEY and SMNVEV (reference sequence).

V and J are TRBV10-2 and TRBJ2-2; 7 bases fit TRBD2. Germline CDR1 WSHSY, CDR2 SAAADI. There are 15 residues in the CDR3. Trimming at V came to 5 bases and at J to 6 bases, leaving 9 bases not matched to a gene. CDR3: CASSPGAGVPGELFF. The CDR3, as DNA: TGCGCCAGCAGTCCTGGCGCGGGAGTCCCCGGGGAGCTGTTTTTT.

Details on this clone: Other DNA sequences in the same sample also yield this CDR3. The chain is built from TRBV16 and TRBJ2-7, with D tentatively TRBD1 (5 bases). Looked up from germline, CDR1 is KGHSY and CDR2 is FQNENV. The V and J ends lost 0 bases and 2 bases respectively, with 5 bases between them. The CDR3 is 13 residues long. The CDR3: CASSQSGAYEQYF. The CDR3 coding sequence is TGTGCCAGCAGCCAATCAGGGGCCTACGAGCAGTACTTC.

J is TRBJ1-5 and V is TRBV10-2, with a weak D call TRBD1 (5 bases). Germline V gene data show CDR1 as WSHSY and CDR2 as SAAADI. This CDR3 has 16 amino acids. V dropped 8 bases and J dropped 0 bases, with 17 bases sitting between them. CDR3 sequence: CASPTGPLPSNQPQHF. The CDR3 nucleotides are TGCGCCAGCCCGACGGGACCCCTACCTAGCAATCAGCCCCAGCATTTT.

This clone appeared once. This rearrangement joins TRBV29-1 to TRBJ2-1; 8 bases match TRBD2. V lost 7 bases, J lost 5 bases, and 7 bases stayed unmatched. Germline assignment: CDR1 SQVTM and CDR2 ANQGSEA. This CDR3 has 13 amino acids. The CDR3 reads CSAVLAENNEQFF. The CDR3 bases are TGCAGCGCCGTACTAGCGGAGAACAATGAGCAGTTCTTC.

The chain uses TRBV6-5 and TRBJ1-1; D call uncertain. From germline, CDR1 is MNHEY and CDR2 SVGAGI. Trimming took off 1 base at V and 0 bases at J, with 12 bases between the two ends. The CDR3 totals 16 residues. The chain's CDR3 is CASSYWAGRMNTEAFF. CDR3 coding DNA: TGTGCCAGCAGTTACTGGGCCGGTCGGATGAACACTGAAGCTTTCTTT.

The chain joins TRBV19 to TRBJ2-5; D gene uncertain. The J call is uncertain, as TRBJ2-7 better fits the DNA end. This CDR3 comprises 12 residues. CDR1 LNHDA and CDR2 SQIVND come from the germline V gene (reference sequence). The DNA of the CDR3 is TGTGCCAGTAGTATTGGTTGGGACGAGCAGTACTTC. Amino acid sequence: CASSIGWDEQYF.